A single sample gave rise to the 18 T cell receptor beta chains below, sequenced in a study of cytomegalovirus exposure and HLA in healthy donors. Only in-frame clones appear in the TCRdb table, and some are missing; sequencing was by immunoSEQ multiplex PCR. Altogether 65,000 to 100,000 clones are present, approximately 93% being singletons, with the ten largest covering approximately 3.8%. Material for sequencing was PBMCs. The receptors derive from a woman under 40 in good health and CMV-seronegative.

The V call is TRBV2, the J call TRBJ1-1; the D is unclear. V was cut by 1 base and J by 4 bases, with 13 bases left in between. In germline, CDR1 is SNHLY, CDR2 FYNNEI. The CDR3 has 15 amino acids. CDR3 sequence reads: CASSEGRNRPTEAFF. For the CDR3, the DNA is TGTGCCAGCAGTGAAGGCCGGAACAGACCCACTGAAGCTTTCTTT.

The rearrangement uses TRBV6-1 and TRBJ2-1; 8 bases are shared with TRBD2. This CDR3 has 17 amino acids. J lost 1 base, V lost 4 bases, and 9 bases had no gene match. Germline V gene sequence: CDR1 MNHNS, CDR2 SASEGT. The DNA for the CDR3 is TGTGCCAGCAGTGCCGTCGGGCAGCGGGGGTCCTACAATGAGCAGTTCTTC. It codes for CASSAVGQRGSYNEQFF.

V gene TRBV7-2 combines with J gene TRBJ1-2; 7 bases match TRBD1. After removal of 2 bases from V and 2 bases from J, the junction contained 5 bases not matched to a gene. CDR3 size: 15 residues. Germline V gene data show CDR1 as SGHTA and CDR2 as FQGNSA. CDR3 bases: TGTGCCAGCAGCTTAAAAGAGGGGGCAAACTATGGCTACACCTTC. Protein sequence: CASSLKEGANYGYTF.

The CDR3: CASSFTTGVMAFF. The CDR3 nucleotides are TGTGCCAGCAGTTTCACGACAGGGGTTATGGCTTTCTTT. V is TRBV6-5 and J is TRBJ1-1; TRBD1 matches 8 bases. Germline V gene sequence: CDR1 MNHEY, CDR2 SVGAGI. This CDR3 comprises 13 residues. Trimming cost V 4 bases and J 11 bases; bases outside gene matches: 9.

The chain is built from TRBV11-2 and TRBJ2-2, with TRBD2 matching over 8 bases. The CDR3 sequence is 16 residues long. V was pared by 9 bases and J by 4 bases, with 13 bases of the junction left unmatched. Germline CDR1 reads SGHAT; CDR2 reads FQNNGV. CDR3 residues: CASLVGTRVGTGELFF. The CDR3 coding sequence is TGTGCCAGTCTGGTCGGGACTAGGGTCGGCACCGGGGAGCTGTTTTTT.

The J gene is TRBJ2-7, the V gene TRBV6-5; perhaps TRBD2 as D (5 bases). Germline assignment: CDR1 MNHEY and CDR2 SVGAGI. The V end lost 5 bases, the J end lost 3 bases, and 11 bases lay between the germline ends. CDR3 length: 13 residues. CDR3 sequence: CASSNGVFYEQYF. The CDR3, as DNA: TGTGCCAGCAGTAACGGGGTTTTCTACGAGCAGTACTTC.

The rearrangement joins TRBV2 to TRBJ2-7, with TRBD2 matching 10 bases. The ends lost 10 bases at V and 5 bases at J; junction bases unmatched: 8. The length of the CDR3 is 13 residues. In germline, CDR1 is SNHLY, CDR2 FYNNEI. CDR3 amino acids: CATPGTSVNEQYF. The CDR3 DNA sequence: TGTGCCACTCCAGGGACTAGCGTGAACGAGCAGTACTTC.

This chain links TRBV28 with TRBJ1-1; no clear D. V shed 5 bases and J shed 3 bases, with 19 bases lying between them. This CDR3 spans 16 amino acids. CDR1 and CDR2 (germline): MDHEN, SYDVKM. CDR3 protein: CASSPLVSDVYTEAFF. CDR3 nucleotides: TGTGCCAGCAGTCCCCTCGTGAGCGATGTATACACTGAAGCTTTCTTT.

Here the CDR3 reads CASSEEAGGTDTQYF. The CDR3 bases are TGTGCCAGCAGTGAAGAAGCGGGGGGAACGGATACGCAGTATTTT. This chain joins TRBV6-1 and TRBJ2-3, with 9 bases identical to TRBD2. CDR1 and CDR2 from the germline V gene are MNHNS and SASEGT. The CDR3 length is 15 residues. After removal of 1 base from V and 6 bases from J, the junction contained 5 bases not matched to a gene.

This clone has a single count. This CDR3 reads CASSFRGSNTEAFF. For the CDR3, the DNA is TGCGCCAGCAGCTTTCGAGGGTCGAACACTGAAGCTTTCTTT. This chain uses TRBV5-1 with TRBJ1-1; D remains unclear. The CDR3 sequence is 14 residues long. V was pared by 2 bases and J by 1 base, with 9 bases between. CDR1 is SGHRS and CDR2 is YFSETQ in the germline V gene.

This clone has only one observation. The chain recombines TRBV11-2 with TRBJ2-2; TRBD2 matches at 7 bases. V shed 5 bases, J shed 3 bases, and the junction held 9 bases outside the gene matches. Germline loops: CDR1 SGHAT, CDR2 FQNNGV. This CDR3 comprises 16 residues. CDR3 nucleotides: TGTGCCAGCAGCCCAGTAGGGCGGGGGTACACCGGGGAGCTGTTTTTT. Translated, it gives CASSPVGRGYTGELFF.

This sequence joins TRBV5-1 and TRBJ2-5, with D possibly being TRBD1 (5 bases). From germline, CDR1 is SGHRS and CDR2 YFSETQ. The V and J ends lost 2 bases and 4 bases respectively, with 9 bases between them. The CDR3 spans 13 residues. The DNA of the CDR3 is TGCGCCAGCAGCTTCAGGGTTACAGAGACCCAGTACTTC. It yields the protein CASSFRVTETQYF.

The rearrangement joins TRBV19 to TRBJ2-3; 14 bases map to TRBD2. Germline values: CDR1 LNHDA, CDR2 SQIVND (reference sequence). CDR3 length equals 13 residues. The junction had 3 bases not matched to a gene; V was cut back by 8 bases and J by 8 bases. The CDR3 nucleotides are TGTGCCAGTGCGACTAGCGGGGGGGCTACGCAGTATTTT. Its translation: CASATSGGATQYF.

This chain uses TRBV21-1 with TRBJ1-5; no check of the table's D call, TRBD1, against the DNA was made. TRBV21-1 is flagged as a pseudogene. This CDR3 is built from 19 residues. The CDR3 DNA is TGTGCCAGCAGCAACCCCGGGACAGGGGGCCGGTATAGCAATCAGCCCCAGCATTTT. Translated: CASSNPGTGGRYSNQPQHF.

The sample holds a few counts of this clone. The CDR3 here is CASSLIPGSSYEQYF. The CDR3 coding sequence is TGCGCCAGCAGCTTGATCCCGGGAAGCTCCTACGAGCAGTACTTC. The rearrangement links TRBV5-1 to TRBJ2-7; D is possibly TRBD2 (5 bases). Trimming pared 1 base from V and 0 bases from J, leaving 11 bases between. This CDR3 spans 15 amino acids. The germline V gene encodes CDR1 SGHRS and CDR2 YFSETQ.

The rearrangement uses TRBV9 and TRBJ2-3; 13 bases map to TRBD2. Per the germline V gene, CDR1 is SGDLS and CDR2 is YYNGEE. This CDR3 has 17 amino acids. V shed 3 bases, J shed 3 bases, and the junction held 7 bases outside the gene matches. CDR3 protein: CASSAGTSGDVTDTQYF. CDR3 DNA sequence: TGTGCCAGCAGCGCCGGGACTAGCGGGGACGTTACAGATACGCAGTATTTT.

This chain joins TRBV2 and TRBJ1-5; D not certain. Between the trimmed V and J ends, which lost 9 bases and 6 bases, there was a span of 15 bases. The germline gives CDR1 SNHLY, CDR2 FYNNEI. CDR3 size: 13 residues. DNA of the CDR3: TGTGCCAGTTTAATGGAGGGAGGTCAGCCCCAGCATTTT. This encodes CASLMEGGQPQHF.

On this clone itself: Different DNA sequences within this sample yield the same CDR3. The chain combines TRBV18 with TRBJ2-7; D unclear. Trimming pared 5 bases from V and 1 base from J, leaving 3 bases between. Germline V lookup: CDR1 KGHSH, CDR2 LQKENI. The CDR3 loop spans 11 amino acids. The CDR3 coding sequence is TGTGCCAGCTCATCTTCCTACGAGCAGTACTTC. Residues: CASSSSYEQYF.